This TCR beta chain came from a study of T cell responses to AZD1222 COVID-19 vaccine. Findings and limits, study-wide: Two AZD1222 doses significantly raised spike-specific TCR breadth and depth over controls. The donor cohort was predominantly white British with a female majority, and clonal diversity may have been underestimated. Repertoire sampling was restricted to post-peak T cell response timepoints.

As concerns this clone: Its specificity is unknown.

The table came from immunoSEQ multiplex PCR; TCRdb's copy has only in-frame clones and leaves some out. The sample carries about 100,000 clones, about 90% recorded once. The source of this sequence is an adult who received the AZD1222 COVID-19 vaccine. The source material was peripheral blood, sampled 28 days after the second AZD1222 dose.

The CDR3 DNA is TGTGCCAGCAGCTTAGTAATAGATCAGCCCCAGCATTTT. This gives the protein CASSLVIDQPQHF. This chain connects TRBV7-2 to TRBJ1-5; D not certain. CDR3 length: 13 residues. V was cut by 1 base and J by 5 bases, with 6 bases left in between. Looked up from germline, CDR1 is SGHTA and CDR2 is FQGNSA.